Listed here are 14 T cell receptor beta chains from one sample, sequenced in a study of T cell responses to AZD1222 COVID-19 vaccine. The table came from immunoSEQ multiplex PCR; TCRdb's copy has only in-frame clones and leaves some out. The profile covers more than 75,000 clones, with approximately 90% appearing a single time and under 8.5% taken by the ten largest. The sample here was peripheral blood, taken on day 0 of AZD1222 vaccination. The receptors derive from an adult in good health.

The chain employs TRBV5-6 and TRBJ1-4; D gene uncertain. Germline loops: CDR1 SGHDT, CDR2 YYEEEE. CDR3 length equals 13 residues. With 4 bases removed from V and 4 bases from J, the gap between germline ends came to 8 bases. CDR3 loop: CASSRHFNEKLFF. CDR3 bases: TGTGCCAGCAGCCGACATTTTAATGAAAAACTGTTTTTT.

J is TRBJ2-7 and V is TRBV19; 10 nucleotides match TRBD1. The trim removed 0 bases at V and 2 bases at J, leaving 16 bases unmatched. The CDR3 is 20 residues long. Looked up from germline, CDR1 is LNHDA and CDR2 is SQIVND (reference sequence). The CDR3 bases are TGTGCCAGTAGTATAGACCGGCTGGGGACAGGGGAAAAACGGGCCTACGAGCAGTACTTC. It yields the protein CASSIDRLGTGEKRAYEQYF.

This sequence joins TRBV15 and TRBJ1-6; 8 nucleotides line up with TRBD1. Germline-derived CDR1 and CDR2 are LNHNV and YYDKDF (reference sequence). Trimming took 7 bases from V and 5 from J; bases not matched to a gene: 7. The CDR3 consists of 15 residues. In DNA, the CDR3 is TGTGCCACCACAGAGGACAGGGCAAATAATTCACCCCTCCACTTT. Its protein product is CATTEDRANNSPLHF.

V is TRBV21-1 and J is TRBJ2-5; the table names TRBD1, a call not compared with the DNA. TRBV21-1 is described as a pseudogene. The CDR3 has 16 residues. In nucleotides, the CDR3 is TGTGCCAGCAGCATAAAAAAGCCGGGACAGAAAGAGACCCAGTACTTC. Protein sequence: CASSIKKPGQKETQYF.

This clone was found once. The V and J genes are TRBV18 and TRBJ1-3; unclear D gene. This CDR3 has 16 residues. CDR1 and CDR2 (germline): KGHSH, LQKENI. The ends were cut back, 3 bases at V and 2 bases at J, with 14 bases in the middle. For the CDR3, the DNA is TGTGCCAGCTCACCCCAAGACCCAGGAGCTGGAAACACCATATATTTT. Translation: CASSPQDPGAGNTIYF.

This clone turned up a few times. The rearrangement links TRBV27 to TRBJ1-2, with 10 bases fitting TRBD1. From germline, CDR1 is MNHEY and CDR2 SMNVEV (reference sequence). V lost 5 bases and J lost 4; bases outside the gene matches: 7. This CDR3 spans 15 amino acids. The DNA for the CDR3 is TGTGCCAGCAGTCCAGGGGGACAGGGGACCTATGGCTACACCTTC. Translated: CASSPGGQGTYGYTF.

This sequence joins TRBV18 and TRBJ2-7, with unresolved D. V was cut by 2 bases and J by 3 bases, with 2 bases left in between. The CDR3 has 11 residues. From germline, CDR1 is KGHSH and CDR2 LQKENI. Here the CDR3 reads CASSPGYEQYF. The CDR3, as DNA: TGTGCCAGCTCACCAGGCTACGAGCAGTACTTC.

V usage is TRBV19 and J usage is TRBJ1-3; D is perhaps TRBD1 (6 bases). CDR3 length: 13 residues. CDR1 is LNHDA, CDR2 SQIVND, per germline (reference sequence). V lost 7 bases, J lost 4 bases, and 11 bases lay in between. CDR3 sequence reads: CASIGQSGNTIYF. The CDR3 region has the DNA TGTGCCAGTATTGGACAGTCGGGAAACACCATATATTTT.

This rearrangement joins TRBV4-2 to TRBJ2-7, with TRBD2 identical over 7 bases. The junction had 10 bases not matched to a gene; V was cut back by 0 bases and J by 5 bases. Germline V gene sequence: CDR1 LGHNA, CDR2 YNFKEQ. This CDR3 is 16 amino acids long. CDR3 loop: CASSQDLGEGQNEQYF. The CDR3 bases are TGTGCCAGCAGCCAAGATCTGGGGGAGGGCCAGAACGAGCAGTACTTC.

The rearrangement links TRBV13 to TRBJ1-3, with a tentative D call TRBD1 (5 bases). Germline values: CDR1 PRHDT, CDR2 FYEKMQ (reference sequence). Between the trimmed V and J ends, which lost 4 bases and 0 bases, there was a span of 13 bases. This CDR3 is 16 amino acids long. CDR3: CASSWAGTPSGNTIYF. The CDR3 DNA reads as TGTGCCAGCAGCTGGGCGGGGACCCCCTCTGGAAACACCATATATTTT.

DNA of the CDR3: TGTGCCAGCAGCGAATCTGGGGCCAACGTCCTGACTTTC. Protein product: CASSESGANVLTF. The J gene is TRBJ2-6, the V gene TRBV27; D gene unclear. Germline values: CDR1 MNHEY, CDR2 SMNVEV (reference sequence). With 6 bases removed from V and 1 base from J, the gap between germline ends came to 4 bases. This CDR3 contains 13 residues.

J is TRBJ2-1 and V is TRBV5-1, with D uncertain. Germline V lookup: CDR1 SGHRS, CDR2 YFSETQ. The length of the CDR3 is 13 residues. V dropped 4 bases and J dropped 8 bases, with 13 bases sitting between them. For the CDR3, the DNA is TGCGCCAGCAGCCTGATCGGGTGGGATGAGCAGTTCTTC. It is translated as CASSLIGWDEQFF.

The chain couples TRBV4-2 to TRBJ1-4, with D perhaps matching TRBD1 (6 bases). CDR3 length: 16 residues. Germline lookup yields CDR1 LGHNA and CDR2 YNFKEQ. Trimming stripped 1 base from V and 2 bases from J, with 11 bases between. CDR3 in DNA: TGTGCCAGCAGCCAAGGGAGCGACAGGACTAATGAAAAACTGTTTTTT. As protein: CASSQGSDRTNEKLFF.

This rearrangement joins TRBV6-5 to TRBJ1-4; D is unclear. The CDR3 length is 14 residues. The V end lost 4 bases, the J end lost 3 bases, and 9 bases lay between the germline ends. Looked up from germline, CDR1 is MNHEY and CDR2 is SVGAGI. CDR3 DNA sequence: TGTGCCAGCAGTTTCCGGGCCCCTAATGAAAAACTGTTTTTT. This encodes CASSFRAPNEKLFF.